Listed here are 3 T cell receptor beta chains from one sample, sequenced in a study of CD8+ T cells in alopecia areata. Treatment meaning: oral pan-JAK inhibitor, 5-10 mg twice daily. Extraction and reverse transcription of RNA yielded cDNA as the sequencing template. Libraries were prepared by immunoSEQ multiplex PCR; TCRdb keeps only in-frame clonotypes and omits some of them. Of hundreds of thousands of clones in the sample, approximately 65% are singletons; the top ten hold 1% to 1.5%. The material was CD4+ T cells sorted from blood, obtained between weeks 44 and 45, from a patient treated with tofacitinib. All receptors come from a human donor with alopecia areata.

The rearrangement uses TRBV9 and TRBJ1-2; D remains ambiguous. From germline, CDR1 is SGDLS and CDR2 YYNGEE. The CDR3 sequence is 15 residues long. Trimming left V 0 bases short and J 0 bases short, with 9 bases between. The CDR3 DNA follows: TGTGCCAGCAGCGTAGAGCCAGGAGCTAACTATGGCTACACCTTC. As protein: CASSVEPGANYGYTF.

The chain combines TRBV25-1 with TRBJ1-2, with TRBD1 matching over 9 bases. V dropped 3 bases and J dropped 5; count of bases not matched to a gene: 7. This CDR3 has 15 residues. From germline, CDR1 is MGHDK and CDR2 SYGVNS. The CDR3: CASSDPGQGLYGYTF. CDR3 nucleotides: TGTGCCAGCAGTGATCCCGGACAGGGGCTATATGGCTACACCTTC.

This sequence joins TRBV11-2 and TRBJ2-1, with 7 nucleotides matching TRBD1. Germline CDR1 SGHAT, CDR2 FQNNGV. The ends lost 6 bases at V and 12 bases at J; junction bases unmatched: 14. This CDR3 region has 14 residues. CDR3 protein: CASSSGTVQFGQFF. CDR3 bases: TGTGCCAGCAGTTCCGGGACAGTGCAATTTGGGCAGTTCTTC.